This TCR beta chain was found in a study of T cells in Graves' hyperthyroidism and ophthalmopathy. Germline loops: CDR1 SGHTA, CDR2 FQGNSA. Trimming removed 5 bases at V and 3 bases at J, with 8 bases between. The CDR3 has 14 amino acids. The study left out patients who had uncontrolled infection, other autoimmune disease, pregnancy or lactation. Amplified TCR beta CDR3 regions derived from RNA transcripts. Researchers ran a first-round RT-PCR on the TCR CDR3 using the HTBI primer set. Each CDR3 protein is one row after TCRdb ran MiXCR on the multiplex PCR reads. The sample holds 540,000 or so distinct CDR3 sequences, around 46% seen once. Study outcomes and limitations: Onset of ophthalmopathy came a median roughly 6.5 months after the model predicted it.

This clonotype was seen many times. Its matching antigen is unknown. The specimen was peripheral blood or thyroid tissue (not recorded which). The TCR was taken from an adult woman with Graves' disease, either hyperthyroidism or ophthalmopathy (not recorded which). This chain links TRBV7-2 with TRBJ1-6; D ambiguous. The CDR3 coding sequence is TGTGCCAGCAGCCCGGGCAGCTATAATTCACCCCTCCACTTT. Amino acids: CASSPGSYNSPLHF.